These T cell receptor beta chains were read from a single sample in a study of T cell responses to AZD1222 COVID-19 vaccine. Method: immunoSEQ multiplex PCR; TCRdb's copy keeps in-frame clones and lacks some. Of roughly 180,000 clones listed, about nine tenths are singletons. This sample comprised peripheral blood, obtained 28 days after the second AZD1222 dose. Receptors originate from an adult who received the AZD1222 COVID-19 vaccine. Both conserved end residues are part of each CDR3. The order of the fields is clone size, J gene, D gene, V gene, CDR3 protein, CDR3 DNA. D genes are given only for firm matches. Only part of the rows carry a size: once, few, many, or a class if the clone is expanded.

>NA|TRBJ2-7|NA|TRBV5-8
CASSLDGGYEQYF
TGTGCCAGCAGCTTGGATGGGGGCTACGAGCAGTACTTC
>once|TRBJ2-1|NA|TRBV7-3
CASSSQLTSYNEQFF
TGTGCCAGCAGCTCCCAACTGACTAGTTACAATGAGCAGTTCTTC
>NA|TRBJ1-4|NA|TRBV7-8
CASSRTVSVEEKLFF
TGTGCCAGCAGCCGGACGGTCTCGGTAGAGGAAAAACTGTTTTTT
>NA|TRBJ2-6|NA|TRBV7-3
CASSLSLSGANVLTF
TGTGCCAGCAGCTTATCCCTCTCTGGGGCCAACGTCCTGACTTTC
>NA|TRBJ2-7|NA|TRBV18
CASSPGLKPVVGEAEQYF
TGTGCCAGCTCACCAGGGCTAAAGCCGGTTGTGGGAGAAGCCGAGCAGTACTTC
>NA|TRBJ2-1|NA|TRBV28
CASSLSREQFF
TGTGCCAGCAGTTTGAGCAGAGAGCAGTTCTTC
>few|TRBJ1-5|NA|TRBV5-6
CASSLSGVGSQPQHF
TGTGCCAGCAGCTTGTCGGGCGTGGGGTCACAGCCCCAGCATTTT
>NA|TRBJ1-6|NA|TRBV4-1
CASSQDLPAVGNSPLHF
TGCGCCAGCAGCCAAGATCTTCCGGCAGTGGGGAATTCACCCCTCCACTTT
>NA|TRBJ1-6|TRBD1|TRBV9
CASSAGQGAPSPLHF
TGTGCCAGCAGCGCGGGACAGGGGGCCCCCTCACCCCTCCACTTT
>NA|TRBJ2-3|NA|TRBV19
CASRWGPGDTQYF
TGTGCCAGTAGATGGGGTCCAGGAGATACGCAGTATTTT
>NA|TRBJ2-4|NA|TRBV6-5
CASSYGDLSAKNIQYF
TGTGCCAGCAGTTACGGGGACCTTTCTGCCAAAAACATTCAGTACTTC
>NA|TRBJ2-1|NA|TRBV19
CASSIDRLYNEQFF
TGTGCCAGTAGTATAGATCGGCTTTACAATGAGCAGTTCTTC
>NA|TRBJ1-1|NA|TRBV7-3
CASRRTAAAEAFF
TGTGCCAGCAGACGGACGGCTGCGGCTGAAGCTTTCTTT
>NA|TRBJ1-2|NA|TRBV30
CAWISAIPYF
TGTGCCTGGATTTCGGCTATCCCATACTTC
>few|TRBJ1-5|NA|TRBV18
CASSPPGLSNQPQHF
TGTGCCAGCTCACCACCGGGACTTAGCAATCAGCCCCAGCATTTT
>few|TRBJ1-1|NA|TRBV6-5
CASSRDYPPEAFF
TGTGCCAGCAGTCGCGACTACCCCCCTGAAGCTTTCTTT
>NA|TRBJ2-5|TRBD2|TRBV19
CASSMLIRLAGVEETQYF
TGTGCCAGTAGTATGCTGATTAGACTAGCGGGGGTCGAAGAGACCCAGTACTTC
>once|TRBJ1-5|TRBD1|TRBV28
CASDTGGGNQPQHF
TGTGCCAGCGATACAGGGGGGGGCAATCAGCCCCAGCATTTT
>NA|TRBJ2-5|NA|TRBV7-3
CASSPSLTETQYF
TGTGCCAGCAGCCCCTCTCTGACAGAGACCCAGTACTTC
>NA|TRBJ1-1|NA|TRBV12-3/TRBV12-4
CASRANTEAFF
TGTGCCAGCAGGGCGAACACTGAAGCTTTCTTT
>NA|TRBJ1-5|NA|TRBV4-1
CASSQEGVSNQPQHF
TGCGCCAGCAGCCAAGAGGGGGTTAGCAATCAGCCCCAGCATTTT
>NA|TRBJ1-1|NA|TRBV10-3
CAISESEGRLNTEAFF
TGTGCCATCAGTGAGTCGGAGGGCCGATTGAACACTGAAGCTTTCTTT
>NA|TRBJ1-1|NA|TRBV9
CASSVAGQNTEAFF
TGTGCCAGCAGCGTAGCTGGGCAGAACACTGAAGCTTTCTTT
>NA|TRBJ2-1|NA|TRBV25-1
CASSEYPSINEQFF
TGTGCCAGCAGTGAATATCCTAGCATCAATGAGCAGTTCTTC
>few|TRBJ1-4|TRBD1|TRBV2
CASSGGQLNEKLFF
TGTGCCAGCAGTGGGGGACAGCTTAATGAAAAACTGTTTTTT
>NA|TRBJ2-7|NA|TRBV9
CASSVTRDSPSYEQYF
TGTGCCAGCAGCGTAACTCGGGACTCTCCCTCCTACGAGCAGTACTTC
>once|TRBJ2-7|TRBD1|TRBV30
CASGQFVREQYF
TGTGCCTCGGGACAGTTCGTAAGGGAGCAGTACTTC
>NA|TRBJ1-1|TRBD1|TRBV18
CASSWDRGNTEAFF
TGTGCCAGCTCATGGGACAGGGGAAACACTGAAGCTTTCTTT
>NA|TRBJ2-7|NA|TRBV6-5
CASSYSTGANIGEQYF
TGTGCCAGCAGTTACAGTACGGGGGCTAATATCGGGGAGCAGTACTTC
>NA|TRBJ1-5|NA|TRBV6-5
CASSVTGKEPQHF
TGTGCCAGCAGCGTAACAGGGAAGGAGCCCCAGCATTTT
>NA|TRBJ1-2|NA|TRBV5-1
CASSFDSARGGYTF
TGCGCCAGCAGCTTTGACAGCGCCCGCGGTGGCTACACCTTC
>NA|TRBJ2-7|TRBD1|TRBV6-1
CASSEAPGQTYEQYF
TGTGCCAGCAGTGAGGCCCCGGGACAGACCTACGAGCAGTACTTC
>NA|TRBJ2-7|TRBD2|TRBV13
CASSLGWTSGSSYEQYF
TGTGCCAGCAGCTTAGGATGGACTAGCGGGAGCTCCTACGAGCAGTACTTC
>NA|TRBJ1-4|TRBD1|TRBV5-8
CASSLGTGTVNEKLFF
TGTGCCAGCAGCCTTGGAACCGGGACAGTTAATGAAAAACTGTTTTTT
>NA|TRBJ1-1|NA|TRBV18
CASLYHTLQGTEAFF
TGTGCCAGCTTGTACCACACCCTCCAAGGAACTGAAGCTTTCTTT
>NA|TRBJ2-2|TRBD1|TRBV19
CASSKGQTNTGELFF
TGTGCCAGTAGTAAGGGACAGACGAACACCGGGGAGCTGTTTTTT
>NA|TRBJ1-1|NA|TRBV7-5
CARSSGANTEAFF
TGTGCCAGAAGCTCGGGAGCTAACACTGAAGCTTTCTTT
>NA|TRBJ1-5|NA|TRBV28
CASSPLLVLANQPQHF
TGTGCCAGCAGTCCCCTTTTGGTCCTGGCCAATCAGCCCCAGCATTTT
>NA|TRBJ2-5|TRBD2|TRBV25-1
CASSVLGLAKETQYF
TGTGCCAGCAGTGTTCTGGGACTAGCAAAAGAGACCCAGTACTTC
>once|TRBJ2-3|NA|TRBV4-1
CASSQDWLASRQDTQYF
TGCGCCAGCAGCCAAGATTGGTTAGCTAGCCGGCAAGATACGCAGTATTTT
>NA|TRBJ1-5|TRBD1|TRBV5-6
CASSFGQGDQPQHF
TGTGCCAGCAGCTTCGGACAGGGCGATCAGCCCCAGCATTTT
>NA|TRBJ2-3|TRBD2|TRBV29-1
CSVENLRIGRGTDTQYF
TGCAGCGTTGAAAATCTACGAATCGGGAGGGGCACAGATACGCAGTATTTT
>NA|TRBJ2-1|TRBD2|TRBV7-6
CASSRVAGGSYNEQFF
TGTGCCAGCAGCCGAGTAGCGGGAGGGTCCTACAATGAGCAGTTCTTC
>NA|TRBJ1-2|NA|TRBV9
CASTNPGGGTPVGYTF
TGTGCCAGCACGAACCCCGGAGGCGGCACCCCAGTCGGCTACACCTTC
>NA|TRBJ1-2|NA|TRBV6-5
CASRTPGLVSYTF
TGTGCCAGCAGAACACCGGGGCTCGTTAGCTACACCTTC
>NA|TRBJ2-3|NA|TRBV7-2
CASSLNLQFTDTQYF
TGTGCCAGCAGCTTAAACCTACAGTTCACAGATACGCAGTATTTT
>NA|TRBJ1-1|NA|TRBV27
CASSLGLLMNTEAFF
TGTGCCAGCAGTTTAGGCCTACTAATGAACACTGAAGCTTTCTTT
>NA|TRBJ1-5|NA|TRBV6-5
CARSQGPNQPQHF
TGTGCCAGAAGCCAGGGCCCCAATCAGCCCCAGCATTTT
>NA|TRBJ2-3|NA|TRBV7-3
CASSLTPTDTQYF
TGTGCCAGCAGCTTAACACCCACAGATACGCAGTATTTT
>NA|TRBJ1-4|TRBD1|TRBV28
CASKQGGDEKLFF
TGTGCCAGCAAACAGGGGGGGGATGAAAAACTGTTTTTT
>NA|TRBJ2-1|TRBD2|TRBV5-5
CASSWNTGTRAYNEQFF
TGTGCCAGCAGCTGGAACACCGGGACTAGAGCCTACAATGAGCAGTTCTTC
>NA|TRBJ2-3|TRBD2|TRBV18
CASSSAGVTDTQYF
TGTGCCAGCTCTTCAGCGGGAGTGACAGATACGCAGTATTTT
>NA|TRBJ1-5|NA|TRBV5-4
CASSFWGQPQHF
TGTGCCAGCAGCTTCTGGGGTCAGCCCCAGCATTTT
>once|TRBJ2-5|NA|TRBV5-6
CASSQNQETQYF
TGTGCCAGCAGCCAGAACCAAGAGACCCAGTACTTC
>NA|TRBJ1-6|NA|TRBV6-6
CASTIPPGGGSPLHF
TGTGCCAGCACCATCCCCCCCGGGGGCGGTTCACCCCTCCACTTT
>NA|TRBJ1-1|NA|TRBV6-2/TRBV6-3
CASSYGMKPSTEAFF
TGTGCCAGCAGTTACGGGATGAAACCCTCAACTGAAGCTTTCTTT
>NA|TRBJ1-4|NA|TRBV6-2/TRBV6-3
CASSKLGQLNEKLFF
TGTGCCAGCAGTAAGTTAGGACAGCTTAATGAAAAACTGTTTTTT
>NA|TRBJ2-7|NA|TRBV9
CASSVSEGYEQYF
TGTGCCAGCAGCGTCTCCGAGGGCTACGAGCAGTACTTC
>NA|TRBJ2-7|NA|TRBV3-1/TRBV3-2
CASSQPGLNSYEQYF
TGTGCCAGCAGCCAACCGGGCTTGAACTCCTACGAGCAGTACTTC